This T cell receptor (beta chain) originates from a study of cytomegalovirus exposure and HLA in healthy donors. 60 Vbeta and 13 Jbeta primers were used in PCR. TCRdb's copy holds only in-frame clones and misses some; the assay was immunoSEQ multiplex PCR. The data contain 180,000 or so clones, roughly 10% of them singletons. Germline V gives CDR1 MNHNS, CDR2 SASEGT. With 6 bases clipped from V and 3 bases from J, the junction kept 3 bases outside the gene matches. The CDR3 totals 13 residues. This TCR came from a young woman in good health and CMV-seropositive. J is TRBJ1-2 and V is TRBV6-1; TRBD1 matches 8 bases. Input material: PBMCs. CDR3 nucleotide sequence: TGTGCCAGCAGGACGGGACAGGACTATGGCTACACCTTC. Translating gives CASRTGQDYGYTF.